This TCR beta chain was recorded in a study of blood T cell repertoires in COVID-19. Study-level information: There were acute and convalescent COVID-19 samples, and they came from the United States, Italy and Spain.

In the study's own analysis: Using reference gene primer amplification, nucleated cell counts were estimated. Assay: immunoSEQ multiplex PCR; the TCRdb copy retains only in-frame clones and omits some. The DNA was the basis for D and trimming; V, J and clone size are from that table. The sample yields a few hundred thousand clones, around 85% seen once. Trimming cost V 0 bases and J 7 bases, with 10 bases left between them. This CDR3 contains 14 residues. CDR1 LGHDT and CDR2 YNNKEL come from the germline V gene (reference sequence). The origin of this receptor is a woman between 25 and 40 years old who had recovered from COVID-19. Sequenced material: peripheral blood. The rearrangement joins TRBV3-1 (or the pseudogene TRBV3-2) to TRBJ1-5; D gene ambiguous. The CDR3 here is CASSQELGDQPQHF. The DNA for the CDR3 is TGTGCCAGCAGCCAAGAGTTGGGAGACCAGCCCCAGCATTTT.